The 24 T cell receptor beta chains in this list originate from one sample, sequenced in a study of beta chain features in type 1 diabetes. Notes on the study in general: For Type 1 diabetes patients, all four CD4+ subsets carried TCRB CDR3s that were moderately but significantly shorter.

Their antigens are not known. Expressed TCRB transcripts got sequenced, as all isolated RNA was reverse transcribed. Using immunoSEQ multiplex PCR, the repertoire was profiled, and TCRdb retains in-frame clones only, with some absent. The profile shows almost 350,000 clones, 9.3% of them singletons. Sequencing was performed on central memory CD4+ T cells from blood. These receptors were collected from a man aged 25 to 40 with type 1 diabetes.

The gene calls are TRBV7-2 and TRBJ1-3; weak D call: TRBD1 (5 bases). V was cut by 5 bases and J by 0 bases, with 14 bases left in between. The germline V gene encodes CDR1 SGHTA and CDR2 FQGNSA. This CDR3 is 16 amino acids long. The CDR3 nucleotides are TGTGCCAGCAGCACGGGCTACAGGATCTCTGGAAACACCATATATTTT. It encodes CASSTGYRISGNTIYF.

This clone was seen only a few times. The chain is built from TRBV28 and TRBJ1-2; no definite D call. V was pared by 7 bases and J by 2 bases, with 17 bases between. This CDR3 has 15 amino acids. CDR1 and CDR2 from the germline V gene are MDHEN and SYDVKM. The CDR3 DNA follows: TGTGCCAGCACCACCCCGCAGGCCGTAAACTATGGCTACACCTTC. This translates into CASTTPQAVNYGYTF.

This clone was picked up a small number of times. This sequence joins TRBV15 and TRBJ1-5; no clear D. Germline lookup yields CDR1 LNHNV and CDR2 YYDKDF (reference sequence). This CDR3 contains 15 residues. The germline V and J ends were trimmed by 3 bases and 1 base, with 10 bases remaining between them. The chain's CDR3 is CATSSSSWSNQPQHF. CDR3 DNA sequence: TGTGCCACCAGCAGCTCTAGCTGGAGCAATCAGCCCCAGCATTTT.

There are a few counts of this clone. The J gene is TRBJ1-2, the V gene TRBV19; D ambiguous. Per germline, CDR1 LNHDA and CDR2 SQIVND (reference sequence). The CDR3 consists of 12 residues. V lost 6 bases and J 3 bases, leaving 8 bases between the germline ends. The CDR3 bases are TGTGCCAGTAGCTCACAGCACTATGGCTACACCTTC. This gives the protein CASSSQHYGYTF.

This clone was observed a few times. The rearrangement joins TRBV7-2 to TRBJ1-1, with D maybe TRBD1 (5 bases). V shed 1 base and J shed 4 bases, with 10 bases lying between them. Germline V CDR1 and CDR2: SGHTA, FQGNSA. The CDR3 has 14 amino acids. The CDR3 DNA sequence: TGTGCCAGCAGCTTAGTGGGGGTGGGCACTGAAGCTTTCTTT. Translated: CASSLVGVGTEAFF.

This clone showed up just a few times. The chain has TRBV2 and TRBJ2-5; D uncertain. CDR1 is SNHLY, CDR2 FYNNEI, per germline. CDR3 length: 14 residues. Trimming stripped 0 bases from V and 6 bases from J, with 11 bases between. CDR3 region: CASSEALPGQTQYF. The CDR3 DNA reads TGTGCCAGCAGTGAAGCCCTCCCCGGGCAGACCCAGTACTTC.

This clone showed up just a few times. The chain has TRBV4-3 and TRBJ2-7, with D possibly being TRBD1 (6 bases). V lost 0 bases and J 3 bases, leaving 12 bases between the germline ends. CDR1 is LGHNA and CDR2 is YSLEER in the germline V gene. The CDR3 is made up of 15 amino acids. The CDR3 is CASSQDTGTIYEQYF. CDR3 bases: TGCGCCAGCAGCCAAGATACGGGGACAATCTACGAGCAGTACTTC.

This chain connects TRBV29-1 to TRBJ2-2; TRBD2 aligns across 9 bases. The CDR3 is 14 amino acids. V lost 6 bases and J lost 6; bases outside the gene matches: 8. Germline lookup yields CDR1 SQVTM and CDR2 ANQGSEA. The CDR3 reads CSVGQRGEAGELFF. The DNA of the CDR3 is TGCAGCGTCGGTCAGCGGGGGGAGGCCGGGGAGCTGTTTTTT.

This clone was seen a few times. The chain links TRBV6-1 to TRBJ1-1; 9 bases match TRBD1. This CDR3 region has 15 residues. After removal of 6 bases from V and 2 bases from J, the junction contained 7 bases not matched to a gene. CDR1 MNHNS and CDR2 SASEGT come from the germline V gene. CDR3 loop: CASSPLTGGNTEAFF. In DNA form, the CDR3 reads TGTGCCAGCAGCCCCCTTACAGGGGGCAACACTGAAGCTTTCTTT.

This clone has only a few counts. V is TRBV10-3 and J is TRBJ2-4, with 8 nucleotides matching TRBD2. Germline CDR1 is ENHRY and CDR2 is SYGVKD. The V gene end was trimmed by 5 bases and the J gene end by 5 bases; junction bases not matched to a gene: 11. The CDR3 covers 16 residues. This CDR3 reads CAISNREGQRQNIQYF. Here the CDR3 DNA reads TGTGCCATCAGTAATCGGGAGGGGCAGCGGCAAAACATTCAGTACTTC.

This clone was seen a few times. V is TRBV9 and J is TRBJ1-3; D is unclear. The CDR3 spans 15 residues. Trimming took off 1 base at V and 3 bases at J, with 11 bases between the two ends. CDR1 and CDR2 (germline): SGDLS, YYNGEE. The CDR3 reads CASSVSLQDGNTIYF. The CDR3 coding sequence is TGTGCCAGCAGCGTATCACTTCAGGATGGAAACACCATATATTTT.

The table lists this clone with a few counts. The chain uses TRBV5-1 and TRBJ2-5; perhaps TRBD2 as D (6 bases). V lost 0 bases and J lost 3, with 9 bases in between. The CDR3 consists of 14 residues. The germline CDR1 and CDR2 sequences are SGHRS and YFSETQ. The CDR3 protein is CASSLASAKETQYF. In DNA form, the CDR3 reads TGCGCCAGCAGCTTGGCTAGCGCTAAAGAGACCCAGTACTTC.

V is TRBV27 and J is TRBJ2-5; 12 bases fit TRBD1. Germline V gene sequence: CDR1 MNHEY, CDR2 SMNVEV (reference sequence). Unmatched junction bases numbered 4, after V lost 0 bases and J lost 5 bases. The CDR3 loop spans 16 amino acids. Here the CDR3 DNA reads TGTGCCAGCAGTTTATCGGGGACAGGGGGCTGGGAGACCCAGTACTTC. It codes for CASSLSGTGGWETQYF.

This clone was detected only a few times. The chain is built from TRBV7-2 and TRBJ2-5; D remains ambiguous. Germline V CDR1 and CDR2: SGHTA, FQGNSA. This CDR3 spans 15 amino acids. Trimming cost V 1 base and J 3 bases, with 12 bases left between them. CDR3 loop: CASSLDGGEEETQYF. The CDR3 coding sequence is TGTGCCAGCAGCTTAGACGGCGGTGAGGAAGAGACCCAGTACTTC. The variable domain in full, with the rest retrieved from reference TRBV7-2 and TRBJ2-5, is GAGVSQSPSNKVTEKGKDVELRCDPISGHTALYWYRQSLGQGLEFLIYFQGNSAPDKSGLPSDRFSAERTGGSVSTLTIQRTQQEDSAVYLCASSLDGGEEETQYFGPGTRLLVL.

The V and J genes are TRBV27 and TRBJ2-7; 7 positions match TRBD2. The CDR3 covers 14 residues. Germline CDR1 reads MNHEY; CDR2 reads SMNVEV (reference sequence). With V trimmed by 3 bases and J by 2 bases, 4 bases remained unmatched. CDR3 sequence reads: CASSLKAGPYEQYF. CDR3 DNA: TGTGCCAGCAGTTTGAAAGCGGGACCCTACGAGCAGTACTTC.

The sample holds one count of this clone. The J gene is TRBJ1-2, the V gene TRBV7-9; no clear D gene. With 5 bases removed from V and 7 bases from J, the gap between germline ends came to 14 bases. The CDR3 extends over 13 amino acids. CDR1 and CDR2 from the germline V gene are SEHNR and FQNEAQ (reference sequence). CDR3 nucleotide sequence: TGTGCCAGCAGCGAGAAGGGAGTCCCTGGCTACACCTTC. Translating gives CASSEKGVPGYTF.

The chain combines TRBV10-3 with TRBJ2-7, with D hard to call. The V gene's germline CDR1 is ENHRY and CDR2 SYGVKD. There are 14 residues in the CDR3. The V end was cut by 2 bases, the J end by 6 bases, with 14 bases between. The CDR3 loop is CAISEPVNKPEQYF. The DNA for the CDR3 is TGTGCCATCAGTGAGCCTGTTAATAAACCCGAGCAGTACTTC.

To note about this clone: The junction and the germline gene differ at one end; a read error may be behind it. V gene TRBV28 combines with J gene TRBJ2-7, with 9 nucleotides matching TRBD1. CDR1 is MDHEN and CDR2 is SYDVKM in the germline V gene. The CDR3 totals 12 residues. The DNA of the CDR3 is TGTGCCAGCAGTTCCGCCGGGACAGGGTGGGACTTC. Its protein is CASSSAGTGWDF.

This clone has a count of ten or more. V is TRBV29-1 and J is TRBJ1-5; D remains unclear. The CDR3 sequence is 13 residues long. V was shortened by 6 bases and J by 5 bases, with 14 bases between the two germline ends. Looked up from germline, CDR1 is SQVTM and CDR2 is ANQGSEA. CDR3 amino acids: CSVRTGLDQPQHF. Here the CDR3 DNA reads TGCAGCGTCCGGACTGGCCTCGATCAGCCCCAGCATTTT.

The chain has TRBV28 and TRBJ2-7, with TRBD2 as a possible D gene (5 bases). The CDR3 length is 14 residues. Trimming cost V 1 base and J 4 bases, with 11 bases left between them. Germline CDR1 MDHEN, CDR2 SYDVKM. The DNA for the CDR3 is TGTGCCAGCAGTTTATCGGGGTTTCAATACGAGCAGTACTTC. Its translation is CASSLSGFQYEQYF.

This clone was seen a handful of times. The CDR3 reads CASTGVGQGTQYF. CDR3 sequence (DNA): TGTGCCAGCACAGGGGTGGGGCAGGGGACCCAGTACTTC. V is TRBV6-6 and J is TRBJ2-5; the D gene is possibly TRBD1 (6 bases). The CDR3 is 13 residues long. Trimming removed 7 bases from V and 7 bases from J, with 16 bases in between. Germline CDR1 is MNHNY and CDR2 is SVGAGI (reference sequence).

This clone came up a few times. The J gene is TRBJ2-2, the V gene TRBV5-6; D is possibly TRBD1 or TRBD2 (6 bases each). The CDR3 sequence is 16 residues long. Trimming left V 4 bases short and J 4 bases short, with 17 bases between. The germline gives CDR1 SGHDT, CDR2 YYEEEE. The CDR3 loop is CASSPRGGRATGELFF. The CDR3 region has the DNA TGTGCCAGCAGCCCTCGAGGGGGGCGCGCCACCGGGGAGCTGTTTTTT.

This clone has at least ten counts. V and J are TRBV27 and TRBJ1-1, with D hard to call. The CDR3 has 13 amino acids. Trimming shortened V by 2 bases and J by 1 base, and 5 bases separated the two germline ends. Germline values: CDR1 MNHEY, CDR2 SMNVEV (reference sequence). The CDR3 protein is CASSLRENTEAFF. CDR3 DNA sequence: TGTGCCAGCAGTTTAAGGGAGAACACTGAAGCTTTCTTT.

This clone has a count of ten or more. This chain links TRBV11-2 with TRBJ2-1, with D hard to call. Trimming shortened V by 1 base and J by 5 bases, and 6 bases separated the two germline ends. The germline gives CDR1 SGHAT, CDR2 FQNNGV. The CDR3 loop spans 13 amino acids. CDR3 bases: TGTGCCAGCAGCTTAGGAAACGACAATGAGCAGTTCTTC. It specifies CASSLGNDNEQFF.